These 9 T cell receptor beta chains originate from one sample sequenced in a study of blood T cells in healthy people across ages. It was with a sample-barcoded 5' primer and a J-beta primer mix that a second PCR of roughly 7 to 12 cycles was run. TCRdb recomputed calls from the 5' RACE reads with MiXCR, one row per CDR3 protein. This table holds hundreds of thousands of distinct CDR3 sequences, 32% found once. Sequencing was carried out using blood. All receptors come from a woman older than 75 in good health.

As regards this clonotype: Given a much more abundant clone one base away, this may be a read error. The gene calls are TRBV28 and TRBJ1-2; a possible D gene is TRBD1 (5 bases). The CDR3 sequence is 15 residues long. The germline V gene has CDR1 MDHEN and CDR2 SYDVKM. The CDR3 sequence is CASSWRQGVVGGYIF. The CDR3 DNA follows: TGTGCCAGCAGTTGGAGGCAGGGCGTAGTAGGAGGCTACATCTTC.

The table lists this clonotype with many counts. This chain uses TRBV3-1 with TRBJ1-4; maybe TRBD1 (6 bases). V dropped 1 base and J dropped 6 bases, with 12 bases sitting between them. The germline V gene encodes CDR1 LGHDT and CDR2 YNNKEL (reference sequence). CDR3 length: 15 residues. The CDR3 is CASSQVTGMDEKLFF. DNA of the CDR3: TGTGCCAGCAGCCAAGTTACAGGGATGGATGAAAAACTGTTTTTT.

The V and J genes are TRBV4-2 and TRBJ1-2; TRBD1 aligns across 8 bases. The CDR3 contains 17 residues. Germline V gives CDR1 LGHNA, CDR2 YNFKEQ. With V trimmed by 0 bases and J by 7 bases, 13 bases remained unmatched. The CDR3 sequence: CASSQDGTGQGLGGYTF. For the CDR3, the DNA is TGTGCCAGCAGCCAAGATGGGACAGGACAAGGACTGGGTGGCTACACCTTC.

This clonotype was seen at least ten times. The chain employs TRBV5-6 and TRBJ2-5; 10 bases are a match to TRBD1. CDR1 is SGHDT and CDR2 is YYEEEE in the germline V gene. V was clipped by 5 bases and J by 11 bases; unmatched bases: 15. The CDR3 spans 15 residues. In DNA, the CDR3 is TGTGCCAGCAGGTACGGGACAGGGGCCTTTGGGGAGCAGTACTTC. This encodes CASRYGTGAFGEQYF.

The rearrangement joins TRBV4-1 to TRBJ1-2, with D unclear. The V end was cut by 0 bases, the J end by 3 bases, with 17 bases between. The germline CDR1 and CDR2 sequences are MGHRA and YSYEKL. This CDR3 comprises 17 residues. CDR3 protein: CASSQDLLRQAHYGYTF. The CDR3 nucleotides are TGCGCCAGCAGCCAAGATCTGCTCAGGCAGGCTCACTATGGCTACACCTTC.

There are many counts of this clonotype. This chain joins TRBV4-3 and TRBJ1-2; D perhaps matches TRBD1 (5 bases). The CDR3 loop spans 15 amino acids. Germline values: CDR1 LGHNA, CDR2 YSLEER. Trimming removed 0 bases from V and 5 bases from J, with 13 bases in between. As DNA, the CDR3 is TGCGCCAGCAGCCAAGATCAGTCAAGGGGTTATGGCTACACCTTC. Amino acid sequence: CASSQDQSRGYGYTF.

This clonotype was counted many times. J is TRBJ2-1 and V is TRBV24-1; TRBD1 aligns across 12 bases. In germline, CDR1 is KGHDR, CDR2 SFDVKD. J lost 6 bases, V lost 3 bases, and 5 bases had no gene match. The CDR3 covers 16 residues. The CDR3 region is CATSDPGQGASNEQFF. CDR3 nucleotides: TGTGCCACCAGTGATCCGGGACAGGGGGCGAGCAATGAGCAGTTCTTC.

The V call is TRBV11-1, the J call TRBJ1-3, with TRBD1 as a possible D gene (5 bases). The CDR3 consists of 21 residues. Germline lookup yields CDR1 SGHAT and CDR2 FQDESV (reference sequence). Trimming left V 0 bases short and J 3 bases short, with 27 bases between. The CDR3 DNA sequence: TGTGCCAGCAGCTTAGCATGGCGAGCTACAGGCCGGGGGATAAATGGAAACACCATATATTTT. Encoded protein: CASSLAWRATGRGINGNTIYF.

For this clonotype: It may be a read error: a sequence one base away is much more abundant. This chain uses TRBV5-1 with TRBJ2-3, with TRBD1 identical over 7 bases. Per the germline V gene, CDR1 is SGHRS and CDR2 is YFSETQ. The CDR3 extends over 15 amino acids. Here the CDR3 reads CASSLGKIGTDAQYF. In nucleotides, the CDR3 is TGCGCCAGCAGCTTGGGGAAGATTGGGACAGATGCGCAGTATTTT. The full variable domain, completed using reference TRBV5-1 and TRBJ2-3, is KAGVTQTPRYLIKTRGQQVTLSCSPISGHRSVSWYQQTPGQGLQFLFEYFSETQRNKGNFPGRFSGRQFSNSRSEMNVSTLELGDSALYLCASSLGKIGTDAQYFGPGTRLTVL.